This T cell receptor (beta chain) was observed in a study of spatial heterogeneity in lung cancer. Study-level information: Each time, sequencing found more beta-chain sequences than alpha-chain sequences. Raw reads showed each unique TCR and UMI combination turning up more than ten times on average.

This CDR3 has 14 residues. Germline trimming cut 7 bases from V and 4 bases from J; bases unmatched to any gene: 3. Details on this clonotype: Its target is unknown.

Time point reported: sample taken at primary tumor resection. Frozen PBMC, nontumor lung or tumor provided whole RNA, which was sequenced unsorted. TCRdb re-called the 5' RACE reads with MiXCR, one entry per CDR3 protein. The sample holds tens of thousands of distinct CDR3 sequences, approximately 12% seen once. Findings and limits, study-wide: At resection, ubiquitous expanded tumor TCRs appeared in blood more than at follow-up.

Sequencing was performed on PBMCs, taken at surgery. This TCR was sampled from a male donor with early-stage non-small cell lung cancer. The chain joins TRBV12-3 or TRBV12-4 to TRBJ2-3; 12 bases match TRBD2. The CDR3 here is CASTASGGADTQYF. The CDR3 bases are TGTGCCAGCACCGCTAGCGGGGGGGCAGATACGCAGTATTTT.